This TCR beta chain was sequenced in a study of T cell responses to AZD1222 COVID-19 vaccine. Measured with immunoSEQ multiplex PCR; TCRdb has only the in-frame clones, and not every one. The profile covers 70,000 or so clones, with roughly 83% appearing a single time and nearly 25% taken by the ten largest. Researchers grouped second doses given at about 4 or about 12 weeks into one pool. Germline V gene lookup returns CDR1 MDHEN and CDR2 SYDVKM. The CDR3 is 15 residues long. V lost 5 bases to trimming and J lost 5 bases; unmatched junction nucleotides: 11. Of note for this clone: Antigen: not known.

Overall study findings and caveats: The donor group comprised mostly white British people and more females; the analysis possibly underestimated clonal diversity.

The material sequenced was peripheral blood, taken 28 days after the second AZD1222 dose. This TCR derives from an adult who received the AZD1222 COVID-19 vaccine. The chain combines TRBV28 with TRBJ2-7; TRBD2 matches at 8 bases. CDR3 sequence reads: CASSPPQRGWNEQYF. The CDR3 DNA reads TGTGCCAGCAGTCCTCCTCAGCGGGGGTGGAACGAGCAGTACTTC.